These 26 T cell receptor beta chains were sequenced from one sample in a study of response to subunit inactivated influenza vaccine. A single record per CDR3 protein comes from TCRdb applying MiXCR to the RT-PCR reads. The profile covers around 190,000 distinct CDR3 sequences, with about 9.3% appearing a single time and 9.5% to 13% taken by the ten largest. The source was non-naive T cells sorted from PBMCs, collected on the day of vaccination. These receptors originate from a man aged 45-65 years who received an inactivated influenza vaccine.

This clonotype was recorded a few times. Here the CDR3 DNA reads TGCAGTGCAGGGCGGGAAGGTTCGGAGACCCAGTACTTC. Amino acids: CSAGREGSETQYF. The chain links TRBV20-1 to TRBJ2-5, with D perhaps matching TRBD2 (6 bases). V was cut by 6 bases and J by 5 bases, with 16 bases left in between. This CDR3 has 13 residues. Germline V CDR1 and CDR2: DFQATT, SNEGSKA (reference sequence).

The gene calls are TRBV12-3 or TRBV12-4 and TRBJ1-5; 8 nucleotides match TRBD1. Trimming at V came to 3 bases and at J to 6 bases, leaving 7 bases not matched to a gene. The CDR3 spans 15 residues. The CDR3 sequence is CASSFAGGAGQPQHF. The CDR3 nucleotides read TGTGCCAGCAGTTTCGCAGGGGGCGCGGGTCAGCCCCAGCATTTT.

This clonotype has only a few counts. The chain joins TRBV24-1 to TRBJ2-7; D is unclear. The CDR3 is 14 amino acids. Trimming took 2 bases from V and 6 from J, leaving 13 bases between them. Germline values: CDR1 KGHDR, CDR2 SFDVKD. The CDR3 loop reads CATSDSQRSPEQYF. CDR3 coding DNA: TGTGCCACCAGTGATTCCCAAAGGTCACCCGAGCAGTACTTC.

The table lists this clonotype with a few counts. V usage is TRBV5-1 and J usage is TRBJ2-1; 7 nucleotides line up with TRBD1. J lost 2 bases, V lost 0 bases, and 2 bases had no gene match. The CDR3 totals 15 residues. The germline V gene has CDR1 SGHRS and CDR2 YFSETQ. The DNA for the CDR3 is TGCGCCAGCAGCTTGGAGCAGGGGGCCTACAATGAGCAGTTCTTC. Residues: CASSLEQGAYNEQFF.

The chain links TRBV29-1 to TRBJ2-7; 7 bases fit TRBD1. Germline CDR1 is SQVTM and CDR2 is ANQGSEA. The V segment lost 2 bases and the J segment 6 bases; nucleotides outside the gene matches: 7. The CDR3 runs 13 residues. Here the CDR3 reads CSVEPTGAFEQYF. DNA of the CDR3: TGCAGCGTTGAACCCACAGGGGCCTTCGAGCAGTACTTC.

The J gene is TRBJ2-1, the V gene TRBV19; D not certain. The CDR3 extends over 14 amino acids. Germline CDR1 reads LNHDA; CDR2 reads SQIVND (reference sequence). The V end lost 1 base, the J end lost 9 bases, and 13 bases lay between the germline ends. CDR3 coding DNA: TGTGCCAGTAGTATAGGTGGTGGGCGTACTGAGCAGTTCTTC. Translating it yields CASSIGGGRTEQFF.

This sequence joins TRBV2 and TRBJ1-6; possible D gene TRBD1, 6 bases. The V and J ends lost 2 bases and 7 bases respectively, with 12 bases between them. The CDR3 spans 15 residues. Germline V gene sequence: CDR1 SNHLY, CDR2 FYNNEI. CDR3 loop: CASSERGGGNSPLHF. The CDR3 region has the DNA TGTGCCAGCAGTGAAAGAGGAGGGGGAAATTCACCCCTCCACTTT.

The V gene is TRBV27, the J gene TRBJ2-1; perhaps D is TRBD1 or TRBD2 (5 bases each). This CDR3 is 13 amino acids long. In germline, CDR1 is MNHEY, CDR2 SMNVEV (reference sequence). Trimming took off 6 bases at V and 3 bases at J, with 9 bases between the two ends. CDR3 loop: CASSGTNYNEQFF. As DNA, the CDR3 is TGTGCCAGCAGCGGGACGAACTACAATGAGCAGTTCTTC.

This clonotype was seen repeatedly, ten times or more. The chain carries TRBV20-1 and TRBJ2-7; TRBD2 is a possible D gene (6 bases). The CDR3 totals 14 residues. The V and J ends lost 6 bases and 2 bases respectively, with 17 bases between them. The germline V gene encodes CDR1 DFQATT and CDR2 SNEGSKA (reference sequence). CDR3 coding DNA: TGCAGTGCCCGGTGGGCGGGGAGCACCTACGAGCAGTACTTC. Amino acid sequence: CSARWAGSTYEQYF.

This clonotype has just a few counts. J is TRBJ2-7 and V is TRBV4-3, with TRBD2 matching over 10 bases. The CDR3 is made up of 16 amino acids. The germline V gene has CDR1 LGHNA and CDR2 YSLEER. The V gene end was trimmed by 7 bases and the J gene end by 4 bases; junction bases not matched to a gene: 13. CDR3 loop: CASTLSGASGRYEQYF. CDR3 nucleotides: TGCGCCAGCACTCTGAGCGGGGCTAGCGGGAGATACGAGCAGTACTTC.

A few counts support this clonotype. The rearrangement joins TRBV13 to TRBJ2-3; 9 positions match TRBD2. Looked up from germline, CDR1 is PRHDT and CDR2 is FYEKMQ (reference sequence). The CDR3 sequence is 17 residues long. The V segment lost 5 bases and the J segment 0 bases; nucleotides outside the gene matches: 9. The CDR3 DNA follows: TGTGCCAGCAGCAGATCATTAGCGGGAGTCAGCACAGATACGCAGTATTTT. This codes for CASSRSLAGVSTDTQYF.

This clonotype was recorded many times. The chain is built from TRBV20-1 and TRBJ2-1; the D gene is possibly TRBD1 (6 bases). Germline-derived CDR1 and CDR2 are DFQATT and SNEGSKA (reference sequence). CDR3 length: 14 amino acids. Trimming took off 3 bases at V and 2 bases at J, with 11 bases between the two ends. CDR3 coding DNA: TGCAGTGCTAGTTACAGGGCCGCCTACAATGAGCAGTTCTTC. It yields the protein CSASYRAAYNEQFF.

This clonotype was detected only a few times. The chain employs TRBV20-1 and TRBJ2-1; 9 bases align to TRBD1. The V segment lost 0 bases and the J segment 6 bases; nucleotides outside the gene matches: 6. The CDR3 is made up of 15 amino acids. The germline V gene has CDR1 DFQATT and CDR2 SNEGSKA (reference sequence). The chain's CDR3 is CSARDRDRVVNEQFF. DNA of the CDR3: TGCAGTGCTAGAGATCGGGACAGGGTTGTCAATGAGCAGTTCTTC.

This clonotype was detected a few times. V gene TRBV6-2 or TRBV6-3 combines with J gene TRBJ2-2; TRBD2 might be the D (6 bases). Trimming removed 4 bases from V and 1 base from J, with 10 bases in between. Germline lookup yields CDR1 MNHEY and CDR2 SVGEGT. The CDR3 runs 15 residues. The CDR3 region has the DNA TGTGCCAGCAGTTGGCTAGCGCGGAACACCGGGGAGCTGTTTTTT. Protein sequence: CASSWLARNTGELFF.

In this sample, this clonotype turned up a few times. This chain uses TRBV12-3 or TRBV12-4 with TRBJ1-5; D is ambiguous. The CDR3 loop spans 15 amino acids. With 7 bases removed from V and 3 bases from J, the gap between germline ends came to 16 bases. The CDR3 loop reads CASTWGGRPNQPQHF. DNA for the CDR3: TGTGCCAGCACCTGGGGAGGGCGACCCAATCAGCCCCAGCATTTT.

The CDR3 nucleotides read TGTGCCAGCAGCCAAAAAGTAGCAAGCACCACAGATACGCAGTATTTT. It translates to CASSQKVASTTDTQYF. This rearrangement joins TRBV3-1 to TRBJ2-3; D unclear. V shed 2 bases and J shed 2 bases, with 14 bases lying between them. The CDR3 covers 16 residues. Germline V gives CDR1 LGHDT, CDR2 YNNKEL (reference sequence).

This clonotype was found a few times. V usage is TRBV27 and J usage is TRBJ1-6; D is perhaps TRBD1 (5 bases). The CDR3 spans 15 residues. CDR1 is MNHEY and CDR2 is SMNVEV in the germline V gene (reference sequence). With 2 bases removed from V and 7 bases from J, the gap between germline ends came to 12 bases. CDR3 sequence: CASSLVGTFNSPLHF. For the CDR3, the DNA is TGTGCCAGCAGTTTAGTAGGGACCTTCAATTCACCCCTCCACTTT.

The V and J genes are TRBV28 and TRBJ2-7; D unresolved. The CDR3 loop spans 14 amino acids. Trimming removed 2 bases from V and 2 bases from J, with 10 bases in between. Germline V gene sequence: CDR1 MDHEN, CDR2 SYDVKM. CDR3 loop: CASSLKGLPYEQYF. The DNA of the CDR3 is TGTGCCAGCAGTTTAAAGGGTCTACCCTACGAGCAGTACTTC.

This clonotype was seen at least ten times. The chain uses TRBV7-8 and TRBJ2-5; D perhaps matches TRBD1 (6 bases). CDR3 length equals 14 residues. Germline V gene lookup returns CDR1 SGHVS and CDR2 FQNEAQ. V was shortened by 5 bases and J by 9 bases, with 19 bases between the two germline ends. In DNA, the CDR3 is TGTGCCAGCAGCGGGGACATTCGGGCCAAGGCCCAGTACTTC. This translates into CASSGDIRAKAQYF.

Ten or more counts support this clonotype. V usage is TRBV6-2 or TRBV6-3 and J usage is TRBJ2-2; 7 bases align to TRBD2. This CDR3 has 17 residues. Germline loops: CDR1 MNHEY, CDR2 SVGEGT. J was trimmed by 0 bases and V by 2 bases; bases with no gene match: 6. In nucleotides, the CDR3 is TGTGCCAGCAGTTACCAGCGGGGCCGAACGAACACCGGGGAGCTGTTTTTT. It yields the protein CASSYQRGRTNTGELFF.

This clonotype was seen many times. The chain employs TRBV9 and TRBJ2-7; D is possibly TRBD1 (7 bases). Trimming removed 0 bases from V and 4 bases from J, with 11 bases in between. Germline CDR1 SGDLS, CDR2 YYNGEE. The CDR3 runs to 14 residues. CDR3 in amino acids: CASSVGQGGYEQYF. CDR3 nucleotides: TGTGCCAGCAGCGTAGGCCAGGGGGGTTACGAGCAGTACTTC. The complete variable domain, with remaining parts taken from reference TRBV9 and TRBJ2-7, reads DSGVTQTPKHLITATGQRVTLRCSPRSGDLSVYWYQQSLDQGLQFLIQYYNGEERAKGNILERFSAQQFPDLHSELNLSSLELGDSALYFCASSVGQGGYEQYFGPGTRLTVT.

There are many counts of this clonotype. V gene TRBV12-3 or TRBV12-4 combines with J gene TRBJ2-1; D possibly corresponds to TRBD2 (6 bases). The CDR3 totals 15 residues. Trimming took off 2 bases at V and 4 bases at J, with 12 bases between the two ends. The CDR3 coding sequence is TGTGCCAGCAGTTTAACGGTTGGGGGGTACAATGAGCAGTTCTTC. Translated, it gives CASSLTVGGYNEQFF.

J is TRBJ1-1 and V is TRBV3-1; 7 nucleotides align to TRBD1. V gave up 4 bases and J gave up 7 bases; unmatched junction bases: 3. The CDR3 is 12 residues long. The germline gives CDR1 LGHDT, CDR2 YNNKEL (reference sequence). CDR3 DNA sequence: TGTGCCAGCAGCCGAACAGGGGATGAAGCTTTCTTT. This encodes CASSRTGDEAFF. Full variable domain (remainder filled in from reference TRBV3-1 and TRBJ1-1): DTAVSQTPKYLVTQMGNDKSIKCEQNLGHDTMYWYKQDSKKFLKIMFSYNNKELIINETVPNRFSPKSPDKAHLNLHINSLELGDSAVYFCASSRTGDEAFFGQGTRLTVV.

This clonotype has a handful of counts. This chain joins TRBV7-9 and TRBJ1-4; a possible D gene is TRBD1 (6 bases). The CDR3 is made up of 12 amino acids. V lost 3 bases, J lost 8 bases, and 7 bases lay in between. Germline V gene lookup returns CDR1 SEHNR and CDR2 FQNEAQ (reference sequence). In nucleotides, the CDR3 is TGTGCCAGCAGCTTGGGGACAGAAAAACTGTTTTTT. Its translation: CASSLGTEKLFF.

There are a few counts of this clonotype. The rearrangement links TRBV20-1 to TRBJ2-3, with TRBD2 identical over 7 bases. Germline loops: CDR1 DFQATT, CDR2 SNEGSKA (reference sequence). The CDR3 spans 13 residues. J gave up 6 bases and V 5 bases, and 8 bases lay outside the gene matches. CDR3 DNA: TGCAGTGCTGACCCCAGCGGGAAGGATACGCAGTATTTT. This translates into CSADPSGKDTQYF.

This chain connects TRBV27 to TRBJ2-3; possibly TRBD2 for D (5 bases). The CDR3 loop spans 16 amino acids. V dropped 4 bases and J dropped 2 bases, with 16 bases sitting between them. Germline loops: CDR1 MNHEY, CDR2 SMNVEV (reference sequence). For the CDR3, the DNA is TGTGCCAGCAGTTACGGGCAGTTGGGAGTCACAGATACGCAGTATTTT. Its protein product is CASSYGQLGVTDTQYF.